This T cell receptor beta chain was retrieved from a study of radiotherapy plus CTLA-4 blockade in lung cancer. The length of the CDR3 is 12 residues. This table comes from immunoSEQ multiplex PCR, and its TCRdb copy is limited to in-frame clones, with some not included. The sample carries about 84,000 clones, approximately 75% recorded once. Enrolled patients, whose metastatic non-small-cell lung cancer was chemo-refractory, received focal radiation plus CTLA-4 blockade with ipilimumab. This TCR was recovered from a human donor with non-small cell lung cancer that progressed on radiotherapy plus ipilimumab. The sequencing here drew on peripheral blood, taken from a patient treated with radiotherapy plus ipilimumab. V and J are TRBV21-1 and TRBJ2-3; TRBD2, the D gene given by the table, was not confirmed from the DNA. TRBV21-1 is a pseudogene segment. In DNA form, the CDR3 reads TGTGCCCGAGGGCGGAGGACAGATACGCAGTATTTT. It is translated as CARGRRTDTQYF.